The 30 T cell receptor beta chains below all came from one sample that was sequenced in a study of blood T cell repertoires in COVID-19. The method was immunoSEQ multiplex PCR; TCRdb's version includes in-frame clones alone and lacks a portion of them. The sample lists roughly 56,000 clones, around 90% occurring once. Sequencing was performed on peripheral blood. The source is a man in his sixties with active COVID-19.

This chain connects TRBV7-3 to TRBJ1-1; D is undetermined. The CDR3 has 15 residues. Per germline, CDR1 SGHTA and CDR2 FQGTGA. Between the trimmed V and J ends, which lost 5 bases and 0 bases, there was a span of 13 bases. This chain's CDR3 is CASSPLLRLNTEAFF. CDR3 nucleotide sequence: TGTGCCAGCAGCCCCTTGCTCAGGTTGAACACTGAAGCTTTCTTT.

This chain connects TRBV15 to TRBJ2-3; TRBD2 agrees at 11 bases. Germline CDR1 LNHNV, CDR2 YYDKDF (reference sequence). The CDR3 consists of 19 residues. J was trimmed by 2 bases and V by 0 bases; bases with no gene match: 10. DNA for the CDR3: TGTGCCACCAGCAGAGATGCGTCTAGCGGGGGGCCTTCCACAGATACGCAGTATTTT. This translates into CATSRDASSGGPSTDTQYF.

The sample holds one count of this clone. J is TRBJ2-5 and V is TRBV18; 9 bases line up with TRBD2. The length of the CDR3 is 17 residues. The J segment lost 7 bases and the V segment lost 0 bases, leaving 12 bases of the junction unmatched. CDR1 is KGHSH and CDR2 is LQKENI in the germline V gene. The CDR3 coding sequence is TGTGCCAGCTCACCACCGGGTTCTGGGACTAGCTCCGGGACCCAGTACTTC. It encodes CASSPPGSGTSSGTQYF.

V usage is TRBV28 and J usage is TRBJ1-5; possible D gene TRBD1, 5 bases. The CDR3 totals 13 residues. Germline V CDR1 and CDR2: MDHEN, SYDVKM. Trimming cost V 6 bases and J 9 bases, with 15 bases left between them. CDR3 in amino acids: CASRGRTIAPQHF. As DNA, the CDR3 is TGTGCCAGCAGAGGGAGGACAATCGCGCCCCAGCATTTT.

This clone has a handful of counts. This chain links TRBV5-1 with TRBJ2-7, with TRBD2 matching over 9 bases. J was trimmed by 2 bases and V by 0 bases; bases with no gene match: 6. The CDR3 has 16 residues. Germline CDR1 SGHRS, CDR2 YFSETQ. The CDR3 nucleotides read TGCGCCAGCAGCTTGGGGCCAGCGGGGGGAACCTACGAGCAGTACTTC. Protein product: CASSLGPAGGTYEQYF.

The chain combines TRBV5-4 with TRBJ2-3; TRBD2 matches 8 bases. With V trimmed by 1 base and J by 0 bases, 1 base remained unmatched. CDR3 length equals 15 residues. Looked up from germline, CDR1 is SGHNT and CDR2 is YYREEE (reference sequence). CDR3 sequence: CASSLSGGSTDTQYF. The CDR3 DNA is TGTGCCAGCAGCTTGAGCGGGGGCAGCACAGATACGCAGTATTTT.

This clone was detected once. J is TRBJ2-1 and V is TRBV5-5, with D possibly matching TRBD2 (6 bases). Trimming left V 0 bases short and J 4 bases short, with 11 bases between. The CDR3 runs 15 residues. Germline V gives CDR1 SGHKS, CDR2 YYEKEE (reference sequence). The CDR3 loop is CASSLAGASYNEQFF. The CDR3 DNA reads TGTGCCAGCAGCTTGGCGGGAGCCTCTTACAATGAGCAGTTCTTC.

V and J are TRBV24-1 and TRBJ2-5, with TRBD1 identical over 10 bases. The CDR3 extends over 18 amino acids. Per germline, CDR1 KGHDR and CDR2 SFDVKD. After removal of 6 bases from V and 1 base from J, the junction contained 13 bases not matched to a gene. Written as DNA, the CDR3 is TGTGCCACCAGTCGATTACCCGCGGGGACAGGGGCCCAAGAGACCCAGTACTTC. This encodes CATSRLPAGTGAQETQYF.

The rearrangement joins TRBV30 to TRBJ2-7; maybe TRBD1 (5 bases). Looked up from germline, CDR1 is GTSNPN and CDR2 is SVGIG (reference sequence). The V end lost 0 bases, the J end lost 2 bases, and 11 bases lay between the germline ends. This CDR3 has 14 residues. Here the CDR3 DNA reads TGTGCCTGGAGTGTCGGCAGGGTTGCCTACGAGCAGTACTTC. Its protein product is CAWSVGRVAYEQYF.

The rearrangement links TRBV24-1 to TRBJ2-1, with D perhaps matching TRBD2 (6 bases). CDR1 and CDR2 (germline): KGHDR, SFDVKD. This CDR3 spans 11 amino acids. Trimming stripped 8 bases from V and 9 bases from J, with 10 bases between. CDR3 nucleotide sequence: TGTGCCACCATGGGGGGAGTTGAGCAGTTCTTC. Its protein product is CATMGGVEQFF.

The J gene is TRBJ2-2, the V gene TRBV4-1; TRBD1 might be the D (5 bases). V lost 0 bases and J lost 2, with 16 bases in between. This CDR3 comprises 18 residues. Germline loops: CDR1 MGHRA, CDR2 YSYEKL. The CDR3, as DNA: TGCGCCAGCAGCCAAGATAGGTCGGGCAGGGCCAACACCGGGGAGCTGTTTTTT. Encoded protein: CASSQDRSGRANTGELFF.

CDR3: CASSVYTDSPGTDTQYF. Here the CDR3 DNA reads TGTGCCAGCAGCGTGTACACAGATTCTCCCGGTACAGATACGCAGTATTTT. The chain couples TRBV9 to TRBJ2-3; no clear D gene. Germline V gene lookup returns CDR1 SGDLS and CDR2 YYNGEE. The CDR3 is 17 residues long. The V end was cut by 2 bases, the J end by 3 bases, with 19 bases between.

The chain recombines TRBV7-2 with TRBJ2-1, with D perhaps TRBD1 (5 bases). Trimming shortened V by 6 bases and J by 6 bases, and 9 bases separated the two germline ends. The CDR3 spans 12 residues. From germline, CDR1 is SGHTA and CDR2 FQGNSA. CDR3 protein: CASSLGANEQFF. The CDR3 DNA sequence: TGTGCCAGCAGTCTAGGGGCCAATGAGCAGTTCTTC.

The genes are TRBV7-8 and TRBJ1-2; D possibly corresponds to TRBD1 (5 bases). Germline CDR1 SGHVS, CDR2 FQNEAQ. This CDR3 region has 13 residues. Trimming took 5 bases from V and 2 from J, leaving 9 bases between them. The CDR3 sequence is CASSTGLNYGYTF. CDR3 DNA: TGTGCCAGCAGCACAGGACTAAACTATGGCTACACCTTC.

This rearrangement joins TRBV2 to TRBJ1-5, with D hard to call. Trimming took 7 bases from V and 4 from J, leaving 14 bases between them. The CDR3 runs to 14 residues. CDR1 and CDR2 (germline): SNHLY, FYNNEI. The CDR3 here is CASNWADANQPQHF. In DNA form, the CDR3 reads TGTGCCAGCAACTGGGCAGACGCAAATCAGCCCCAGCATTTT.

This chain connects TRBV6-2 or TRBV6-3 to TRBJ1-5; tentatively, D is TRBD1 (5 bases). CDR1 MNHEY and CDR2 SVGEGT come from the germline V gene. The ends were cut back, 5 bases at V and 6 bases at J, with 23 bases in the middle. This CDR3 is built from 17 residues. CDR3 in amino acids: CASSLSPWGRSGQPQHF. In DNA form, the CDR3 reads TGTGCCAGCAGTCTTTCCCCCTGGGGCAGGTCGGGTCAGCCCCAGCATTTT.

This chain connects TRBV5-1 to TRBJ2-5; 10 nucleotides line up with TRBD1. CDR3 length: 14 amino acids. Germline V gene sequence: CDR1 SGHRS, CDR2 YFSETQ. The V gene end was trimmed by 3 bases and the J gene end by 3 bases; junction bases not matched to a gene: 2. The CDR3: CASSWTGGKETQYF. For the CDR3, the DNA is TGCGCCAGCAGCTGGACAGGGGGAAAAGAGACCCAGTACTTC.

This clone was found once. This chain joins TRBV27 and TRBJ2-1, with 8 nucleotides matching TRBD1. Trimming cost V 0 bases and J 7 bases; bases outside gene matches: 5. This CDR3 has 15 residues. Germline-derived CDR1 and CDR2 are MNHEY and SMNVEV (reference sequence). The DNA for the CDR3 is TGTGCCAGCAGTTTATCGCAGGGGGCCTGGAATGAGCAGTTCTTC. It translates to CASSLSQGAWNEQFF.

V gene TRBV30 combines with J gene TRBJ1-6, with D unresolved. CDR1 and CDR2 from the germline V gene are GTSNPN and SVGIG (reference sequence). CDR3 length: 15 residues. Trimming cost V 7 bases and J 10 bases, with 23 bases left between them. The CDR3 DNA follows: TGTGCCTCTCAGGAGGGAGAGGGCCCGCAATCACCCCTCCACTTT. Its translation: CASQEGEGPQSPLHF.

The genes are TRBV28 and TRBJ2-7; weak D call: TRBD1 (6 bases). CDR1 and CDR2 from the germline V gene are MDHEN and SYDVKM. Trimming shortened V by 5 bases and J by 5 bases, and 13 bases separated the two germline ends. The CDR3 totals 13 residues. For the CDR3, the DNA is TGTGCCAGCAGTAGGCAGGGGCGCCACGAGCAGTACTTC. As protein: CASSRQGRHEQYF. Full variable domain (remainder filled in from reference TRBV28 and TRBJ2-7): DVKVTQSSRYLVKRTGEKVFLECVQDMDHENMFWYRQDPGLGLRLIYFSYDVKMKEKGDIPEGYSVSREKKERFSLILESASTNQTSMYLCASSRQGRHEQYFGPGTRLTVT.

The genes are TRBV11-2 and TRBJ2-7; D call uncertain. The germline V gene encodes CDR1 SGHAT and CDR2 FQNNGV. The CDR3 is made up of 13 amino acids. V dropped 0 bases and J dropped 3 bases, with 6 bases sitting between them. CDR3 amino acids: CASSLDRFYEQYF. DNA of the CDR3: TGTGCCAGCAGCTTAGACAGGTTCTACGAGCAGTACTTC.

The V and J genes are TRBV20-1 and TRBJ1-1; D gene uncertain. Per germline, CDR1 DFQATT and CDR2 SNEGSKA (reference sequence). CDR3 length: 11 amino acids. The CDR3 reads CLWTMLIEAFF. CDR3 nucleotides: TGCTTGTGGACTATGCTTATCGAAGCTTTCTTT.

The chain employs TRBV10-2 and TRBJ1-3; no clear D. CDR3 size: 13 residues. V shed 3 bases and J shed 1 base, with 4 bases lying between them. Germline V gene data show CDR1 as WSHSY and CDR2 as SAAADI. CDR3 residues: CASSEQSGNTIYF. The CDR3 DNA reads TGCGCCAGCAGTGAACAATCTGGAAACACCATATATTTT.

There are a few counts of this clone. This CDR3 reads CASSLVSGDGNQPQHF. For the CDR3, the DNA is TGTGCCAGCAGCTTGGTCTCAGGGGATGGCAATCAGCCCCAGCATTTT. The chain uses TRBV5-6 and TRBJ1-5; the D gene is possibly TRBD1 (6 bases). The CDR3 consists of 16 residues. Germline V CDR1 and CDR2: SGHDT, YYEEEE. With 0 bases removed from V and 2 bases from J, the gap between germline ends came to 12 bases.

This chain links TRBV5-4 with TRBJ2-2; weak D call: TRBD2 (6 bases). V dropped 7 bases and J dropped 4 bases, with 20 bases sitting between them. The CDR3 covers 16 residues. Germline-derived CDR1 and CDR2 are SGHNT and YYREEE (reference sequence). The CDR3 DNA reads TGTGCCAGCGAGGCGGGGAGTTCGATGGGCACCGGGGAGCTGTTTTTT. This sequence encodes CASEAGSSMGTGELFF. The full variable domain, in which reference TRBV5-4 and TRBJ2-2 provide the parts outside the CDR3, is ETGVTQSPTHLIKTRGQQVTLRCSSQSGHNTVSWYQQALGQGPQFIFQYYREEENGRGNFPPRFSGLQFPNYSSELNVNALELDDSALYLCASEAGSSMGTGELFFGEGSRLTVL.

V gene TRBV7-3 combines with J gene TRBJ2-1; TRBD2 matches at 13 bases. V lost 5 bases and J lost 5; bases outside the gene matches: 6. CDR3 length equals 16 residues. Germline values: CDR1 SGHTA, CDR2 FQGTGA. The CDR3 here is CASSLGTSGVDNEQFF. The CDR3 DNA reads as TGTGCCAGCAGCCTGGGGACTAGCGGGGTTGACAATGAGCAGTTCTTC.

This chain links TRBV25-1 with TRBJ1-4, with D unclear. This CDR3 is built from 15 residues. Trimming removed 3 bases at V and 10 bases at J, with 18 bases between. The germline V gene has CDR1 MGHDK and CDR2 SYGVNS. In DNA form, the CDR3 reads TGTGCCAGCAGTGAGGCAGTAGGGCCGGGAGGAAAACTGTTTTTT. This sequence encodes CASSEAVGPGGKLFF.

The chain uses TRBV5-6 and TRBJ2-7, with 9 bases matching TRBD1. Looked up from germline, CDR1 is SGHDT and CDR2 is YYEEEE. Germline trimming cut 3 bases from V and 5 bases from J; bases unmatched to any gene: 12. The CDR3 totals 16 residues. The CDR3 DNA reads as TGTGCCAGCAGCTCCGGCCCGGACAGGGGATCGGACGAGCAGTACTTC. It translates to CASSSGPDRGSDEQYF.

This clone was recorded once. The V gene is TRBV7-2, the J gene TRBJ2-5, with D possibly matching TRBD1 (5 bases). CDR1 and CDR2 (germline): SGHTA, FQGNSA. Trimming took 6 bases from V and 5 from J, leaving 7 bases between them. This CDR3 contains 11 residues. CDR3 in amino acids: CASRGQETQYF. In DNA form, the CDR3 reads TGTGCCAGCAGGGGGCAGGAGACCCAGTACTTC.

The CDR3: CASNKYTPSGETQYF. The CDR3 DNA reads as TGCGCCAGCAACAAATATACGCCCTCGGGGGAGACCCAGTACTTC. The V gene is TRBV10-1, the J gene TRBJ2-5, with D tentatively TRBD2 (5 bases). This CDR3 region has 15 residues. V lost 7 bases and J lost 5, with 20 bases in between. Germline-derived CDR1 and CDR2 are WNHNN and SYGVQD (reference sequence).